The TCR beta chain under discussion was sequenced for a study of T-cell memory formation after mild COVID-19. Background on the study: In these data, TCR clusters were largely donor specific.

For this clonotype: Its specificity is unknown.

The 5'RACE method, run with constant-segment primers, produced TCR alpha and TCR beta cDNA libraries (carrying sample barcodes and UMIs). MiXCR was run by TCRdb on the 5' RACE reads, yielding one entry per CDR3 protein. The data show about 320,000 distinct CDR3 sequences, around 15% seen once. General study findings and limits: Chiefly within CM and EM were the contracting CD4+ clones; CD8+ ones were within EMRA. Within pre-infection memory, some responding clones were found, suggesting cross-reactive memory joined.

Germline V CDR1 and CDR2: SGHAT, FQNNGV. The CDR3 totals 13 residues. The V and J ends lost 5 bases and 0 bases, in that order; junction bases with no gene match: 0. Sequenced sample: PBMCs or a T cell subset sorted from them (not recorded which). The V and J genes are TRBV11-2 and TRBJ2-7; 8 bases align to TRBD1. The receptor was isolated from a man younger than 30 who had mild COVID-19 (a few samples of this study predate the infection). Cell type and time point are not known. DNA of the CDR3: TGTGCCAGCAGCGGGACAGGCTCCTACGAGCAGTACTTC. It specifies CASSGTGSYEQYF.